This T cell receptor (beta chain) originates from a study of T cells in Graves' hyperthyroidism and ophthalmopathy. Any symptoms of ophthalmopathy came after the first hyperthyroidism diagnosis, from which the blood sample dates. Many counts were recorded for this clonotype. The antigen is undetermined. The CDR3 is made up of 12 amino acids. Germline V gene lookup returns CDR1 MDHEN and CDR2 SYDVKM. V gave up 8 bases and J gave up 0 bases, with 7 bases separating them. The TCR beta CDR3 regions underwent amplification using RNA transcripts as the source. The HTBI primer set drove a first-round RT-PCR of the TCR CDR3. A single record per CDR3 protein comes from TCRdb applying MiXCR to the multiplex PCR reads. The repertoire consists of approximately 400,000 distinct CDR3 sequences, with approximately 15% occurring once and the leading ten covering roughly 20%. Study-level results: Median prediction lead before ophthalmopathy onset was 6.5 to 7 months with the model.

The clonotype comes from a man aged 30 to 45 with Graves' hyperthyroidism that later progressed to Graves' ophthalmopathy. The chain recombines TRBV28 with TRBJ1-2, with D possibly being TRBD1 (5 bases). Sequencing was performed on blood. This chain's CDR3 is CASSTANYGYTF. CDR3 coding DNA: TGTGCCAGCTCGACAGCTAACTATGGCTACACCTTC.